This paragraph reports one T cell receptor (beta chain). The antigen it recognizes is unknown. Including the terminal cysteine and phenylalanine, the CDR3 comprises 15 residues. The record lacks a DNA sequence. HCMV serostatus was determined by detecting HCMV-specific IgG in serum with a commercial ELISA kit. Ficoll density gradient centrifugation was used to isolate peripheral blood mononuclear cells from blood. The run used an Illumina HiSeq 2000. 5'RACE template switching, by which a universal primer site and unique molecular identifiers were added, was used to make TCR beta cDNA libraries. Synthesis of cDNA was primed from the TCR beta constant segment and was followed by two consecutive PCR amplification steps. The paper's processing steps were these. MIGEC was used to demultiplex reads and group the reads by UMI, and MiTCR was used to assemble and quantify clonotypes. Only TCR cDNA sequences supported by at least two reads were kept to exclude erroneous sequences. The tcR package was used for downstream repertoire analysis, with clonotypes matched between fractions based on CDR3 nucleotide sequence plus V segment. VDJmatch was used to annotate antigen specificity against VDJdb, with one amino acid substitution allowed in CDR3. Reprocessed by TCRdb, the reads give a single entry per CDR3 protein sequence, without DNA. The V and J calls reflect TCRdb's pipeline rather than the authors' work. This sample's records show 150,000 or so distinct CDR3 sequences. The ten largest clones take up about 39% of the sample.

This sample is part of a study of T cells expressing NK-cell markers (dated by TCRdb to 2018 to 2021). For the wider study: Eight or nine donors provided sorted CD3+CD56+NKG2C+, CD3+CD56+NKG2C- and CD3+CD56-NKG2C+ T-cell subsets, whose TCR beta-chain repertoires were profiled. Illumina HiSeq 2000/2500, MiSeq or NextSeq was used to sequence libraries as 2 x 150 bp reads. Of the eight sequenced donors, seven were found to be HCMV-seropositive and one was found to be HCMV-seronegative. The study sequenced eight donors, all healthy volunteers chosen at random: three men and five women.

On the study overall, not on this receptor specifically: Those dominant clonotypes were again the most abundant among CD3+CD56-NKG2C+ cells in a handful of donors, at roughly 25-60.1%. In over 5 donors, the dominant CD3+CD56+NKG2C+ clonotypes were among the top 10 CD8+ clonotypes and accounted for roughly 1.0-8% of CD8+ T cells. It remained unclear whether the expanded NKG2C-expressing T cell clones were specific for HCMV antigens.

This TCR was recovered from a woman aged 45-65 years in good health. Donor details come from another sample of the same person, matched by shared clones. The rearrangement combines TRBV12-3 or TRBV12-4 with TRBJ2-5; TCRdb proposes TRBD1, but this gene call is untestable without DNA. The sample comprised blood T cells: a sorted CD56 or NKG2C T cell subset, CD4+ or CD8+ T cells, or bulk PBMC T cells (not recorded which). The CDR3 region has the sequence CASSLMGAGIETQYF.